The entry below describes one TCR beta chain. Sequencing was performed with immunoSEQ multiplex PCR; in TCRdb, only in-frame clones are kept and a portion is missing. Among about 180,000 clones listed, 75% to 95% were seen once. Germline V gene sequence: CDR1 MGHRA, CDR2 YSYEKL. CDR3 length: 18 residues. V dropped 1 base and J dropped 5 bases, with 23 bases sitting between them. This specimen belongs to a study of control samples from healthy donors and cancer patients. This sequence originates from a woman aged 35 to 49 in good health. The chain links TRBV4-1 to TRBJ2-5; the D gene is possibly TRBD2 (6 bases). Source material: blood. The CDR3: CASSQGVLGDSGGETQYF. The CDR3, as DNA: TGCGCCAGCAGCCAAGGGGTCCTGGGGGACTCCGGCGGGGAGACCCAGTACTTC.